Following are 31 T cell receptor beta chains from one sample sequenced in a study of blood T cell repertoires in COVID-19. Profiling relied on immunoSEQ multiplex PCR, and the TCRdb table lists in-frame clones only, not all of them. The sample has roughly 300,000 clones; more than 70% are singletons. The sample taken for sequencing was peripheral blood. The receptor set was obtained from a woman between 50 and 59 years old with acute or convalescent COVID-19.

The chain's CDR3 is CASSLAYGEQFF. CDR3 coding DNA: TGTGCCAGCAGCTTGGCCTATGGTGAGCAGTTCTTC. The chain recombines TRBV5-6 with TRBJ2-1; D gene uncertain. Germline CDR1 SGHDT, CDR2 YYEEEE. V was shortened by 0 bases and J by 9 bases, with 7 bases between the two germline ends. This CDR3 has 12 residues.

Notes on this clone: Distinct nucleotide sequences in the sample also encode this CDR3. The genes are TRBV2 and TRBJ2-7; the match to TRBD2 covers 8 bases. This CDR3 has 13 amino acids. V trimming: 8 bases; J trimming: 4 bases; junction bases outside the gene matches: 7. CDR1 is SNHLY, CDR2 FYNNEI, per germline. The CDR3 region has the DNA TGTGCCAGCGGGCTAGCGGGTCCTTACGAGCAGTACTTC. It translates to CASGLAGPYEQYF.

The DNA for the CDR3 is TGTGCCAGCAGTGAATCCCAGGGGGCCGCTGAAGCTTTCTTT. As protein: CASSESQGAAEAFF. The chain joins TRBV2 to TRBJ1-1, with TRBD1 identical over 8 bases. The ends lost 2 bases at V and 6 bases at J; junction bases unmatched: 5. The CDR3 has 14 residues. Germline-derived CDR1 and CDR2 are SNHLY and FYNNEI. The whole variable domain, remainder taken from reference TRBV2 and TRBJ1-1, is EPEVTQTPSHQVTQMGQEVILRCVPISNHLYFYWYRQILGQKVEFLVSFYNNEISEKSEIFDDQFSVERPDGSNFTLKIRSTKLEDSAMYFCASSESQGAAEAFFGQGTRLTVV.

In this sample, this clone turned up a few times. CDR3 region: CASSKLAGVPGEQFF. CDR3 sequence (DNA): TGCGCCAGCAGCAAACTAGCGGGAGTCCCCGGTGAGCAGTTCTTC. The chain has TRBV4-3 and TRBJ2-1, with 11 bases identical to TRBD2. After removal of 5 bases from V and 9 bases from J, the junction contained 9 bases not matched to a gene. Germline CDR1 reads LGHNA; CDR2 reads YSLEER. The CDR3 runs to 15 residues.

This chain links TRBV6-5 with TRBJ1-4; weak D call: TRBD1 (5 bases). The CDR3 contains 15 residues. Germline CDR1 MNHEY, CDR2 SVGAGI. V lost 8 bases, J lost 0 bases, and 13 bases lay in between. DNA of the CDR3: TGTGCCAGCGGCAACCGGGGGGCAACTAATGAAAAACTGTTTTTT. Its protein is CASGNRGATNEKLFF.

In its sample, this clone was seen a few times. The genes are TRBV4-1 and TRBJ1-4; weak D call: TRBD1 (5 bases). This CDR3 has 17 residues. Trimming took 4 bases from V and 5 from J, leaving 20 bases between them. Germline V lookup: CDR1 MGHRA, CDR2 YSYEKL. CDR3 bases: TGCGCCAGCAGCCGTCCGGTTTATCGACAGAAAAATGAAAAACTGTTTTTT. This encodes CASSRPVYRQKNEKLFF.

This clone was picked up one time. V is TRBV2 and J is TRBJ2-7; TRBD1 aligns across 8 bases. Looked up from germline, CDR1 is SNHLY and CDR2 is FYNNEI. V was clipped by 8 bases and J by 7 bases; unmatched bases: 13. The length of the CDR3 is 14 residues. CDR3 DNA sequence: TGTGCCAGCCCACTGACTGACAGGGGTTGGGAGCAGTACTTC. It specifies CASPLTDRGWEQYF.

The chain couples TRBV24-1 to TRBJ2-7; TRBD1 agrees at 9 bases. Trimming at V came to 3 bases and at J to 6 bases, leaving 5 bases not matched to a gene. The CDR3 is 14 residues long. CDR1 is KGHDR and CDR2 is SFDVKD in the germline V gene. The DNA of the CDR3 is TGTGCCACCAGTGATCGGGACAGGGTTACCGAGCAGTACTTC. This sequence encodes CATSDRDRVTEQYF.

For the CDR3, the DNA is TGTGCCAGCAGCGCGGGACTAGCGGGAGGGATACATTACGAGCAGTACTTC. Protein product: CASSAGLAGGIHYEQYF. V gene TRBV9 combines with J gene TRBJ2-7; TRBD2 agrees at 16 bases. Losses at the gene ends were 3 bases for V and 4 bases for J; bases not matched to a gene: 7. CDR3 size: 17 residues. The germline CDR1 and CDR2 sequences are SGDLS and YYNGEE.

This clone has only a few counts. This chain connects TRBV18 to TRBJ2-7; 7 bases are shared with TRBD1. V gave up 4 bases and J gave up 2 bases; unmatched junction bases: 8. The germline CDR1 and CDR2 sequences are KGHSH and LQKENI. The CDR3 is 15 amino acids. The CDR3 region is CASSQSRDSAYEQYF. DNA of the CDR3: TGTGCCAGCTCACAAAGCCGGGACAGTGCCTACGAGCAGTACTTC.

This clone has more than one count but fewer than ten. This chain joins TRBV27 and TRBJ1-5; TRBD1 is a possible D gene (5 bases). V shed 6 bases and J shed 0 bases, with 12 bases lying between them. Germline CDR1 and CDR2: MNHEY and SMNVEV (reference sequence). The CDR3 length is 15 residues. The CDR3 region has the DNA TGTGCCAGCAGCCCCTGGACACGTAGCAATCAGCCCCAGCATTTT. Amino acids: CASSPWTRSNQPQHF.

The genes are TRBV5-1 and TRBJ2-7; D perhaps matches TRBD1 (5 bases). V shed 0 bases and J shed 4 bases, with 11 bases lying between them. The CDR3 runs 14 residues. Germline V lookup: CDR1 SGHRS, CDR2 YFSETQ. In DNA form, the CDR3 reads TGCGCCAGCAGCTTGGCCCGACAGCCTTACGAGCAGTACTTC. It yields the protein CASSLARQPYEQYF.

The chain has TRBV6-4 and TRBJ2-1; 10 bases map to TRBD2. The V gene's germline CDR1 is MRHNA and CDR2 SNTAGT. The CDR3 consists of 13 residues. V gave up 6 bases and J gave up 6 bases; unmatched junction bases: 2. CDR3 amino acids: CASRASGSNEQFF. The DNA of the CDR3 is TGTGCCAGCAGAGCTAGCGGGAGCAATGAGCAGTTCTTC.

This clone was detected only once. V and J are TRBV7-2 and TRBJ2-1; the D gene is possibly TRBD2 (5 bases). Looked up from germline, CDR1 is SGHTA and CDR2 is FQGNSA. V gave up 2 bases and J gave up 7 bases, with 12 bases separating them. This CDR3 comprises 14 residues. CDR3 loop: CASSLTYSGNEQFF. The CDR3, as DNA: TGTGCCAGCAGCTTAACGTACTCGGGGAATGAGCAGTTCTTC.

The chain couples TRBV7-3 to TRBJ2-3; 7 nucleotides align to TRBD2. Trimming at V came to 1 base and at J to 2 bases, leaving 9 bases not matched to a gene. Germline CDR1 is SGHTA and CDR2 is FQGTGA. The CDR3 has 17 residues. CDR3 sequence reads: CASSLNPGAGVTDTQYF. The CDR3 DNA sequence: TGTGCCAGCAGCTTAAACCCCGGGGCGGGAGTCACAGATACGCAGTATTTT.

This chain joins TRBV29-1 and TRBJ2-7; 7 positions agree with TRBD1. The CDR3 sequence is 13 residues long. The junction had 11 bases not matched to a gene; V was cut back by 7 bases and J by 5 bases. Germline V gene data show CDR1 as SQVTM and CDR2 as ANQGSEA. The CDR3 protein is CSGRQGRSNEQYF. The CDR3, as DNA: TGCAGCGGTAGACAGGGTAGATCGAACGAGCAGTACTTC.

The chain links TRBV19 to TRBJ1-2; a weak D match, TRBD1 (6 bases). The CDR3 is 16 residues long. Germline assignment: CDR1 LNHDA and CDR2 SQIVND (reference sequence). V dropped 3 bases and J dropped 7 bases, with 21 bases sitting between them. In nucleotides, the CDR3 is TGTGCCAGTAGTATCCGCCGATCGGGGGGCCAGGGTGGCTACACCTTC. Translated, it gives CASSIRRSGGQGGYTF.

The chain uses TRBV7-9 and TRBJ2-7, with 7 nucleotides matching TRBD1. This CDR3 contains 15 residues. J lost 4 bases, V lost 5 bases, and 11 bases had no gene match. CDR1 SEHNR and CDR2 FQNEAQ come from the germline V gene (reference sequence). CDR3 loop: CASSALDRALYEQYF. CDR3 nucleotide sequence: TGTGCCAGCAGCGCGTTAGACAGGGCTTTATACGAGCAGTACTTC.

This rearrangement joins TRBV9 to TRBJ2-5; D possibly corresponds to TRBD2 (6 bases). Trimming shortened V by 4 bases and J by 1 base, and 11 bases separated the two germline ends. The CDR3 runs 14 residues. The germline V gene has CDR1 SGDLS and CDR2 YYNGEE. CDR3 coding DNA: TGTGCCAGCAGCCCCCCAGCGGGCCAAGAGACCCAGTACTTC. Its translation is CASSPPAGQETQYF.

This clone was observed once. The gene calls are TRBV9 and TRBJ1-1; tentatively, D is TRBD1 (5 bases). The germline V gene has CDR1 SGDLS and CDR2 YYNGEE. This CDR3 contains 15 residues. Trimming cost V 0 bases and J 6 bases, with 15 bases left between them. DNA for the CDR3: TGTGCCAGCAGCGTAGAATTAGGGGTGGGCTCTGAAGCTTTCTTT. Protein product: CASSVELGVGSEAFF.

This chain links TRBV2 with TRBJ1-6, with 7 bases that match TRBD1. The ends lost 4 bases at V and 9 bases at J; junction bases unmatched: 6. Germline lookup yields CDR1 SNHLY and CDR2 FYNNEI. The CDR3 is 14 residues long. The CDR3 region has the DNA TGTGCCAGCAGTGGGATAGGGGGCACTTCACCCCTCCACTTT. Amino acid sequence: CASSGIGGTSPLHF.

The V gene is TRBV4-3, the J gene TRBJ2-1; 11 positions match TRBD2. The CDR3 extends over 16 amino acids. V lost 0 bases, J lost 4 bases, and 2 bases stayed unmatched. Germline CDR1 is LGHNA and CDR2 is YSLEER. Written as DNA, the CDR3 is TGCGCCAGCAGCCAAGAAGGGACTAGCGGTTACAATGAGCAGTTCTTC. Its translation is CASSQEGTSGYNEQFF.

This clone was observed a single time. The chain recombines TRBV4-1 with TRBJ1-1, with 8 nucleotides matching TRBD1. V was clipped by 0 bases and J by 0 bases; unmatched bases: 6. The germline V gene has CDR1 MGHRA and CDR2 YSYEKL. The CDR3 covers 17 residues. The CDR3 sequence is CASSQDQTGALNTEAFF. The CDR3 nucleotides are TGCGCCAGCAGCCAAGACCAGACAGGGGCGCTGAACACTGAAGCTTTCTTT.

This chain uses TRBV21-1 with TRBJ2-1; whether TRBD1, the table's D call, matches the DNA was not checked. TRBV21-1 represents a pseudogene. The CDR3 consists of 16 residues. Written as DNA, the CDR3 is TGTGCCAGCAGTAAGGACCGGGACAGGGTAGCAAATGAGCAGTTCTTC. Protein product: CASSKDRDRVANEQFF.

This rearrangement joins TRBV28 to TRBJ1-4, with 7 bases matching TRBD1. Germline values: CDR1 MDHEN, CDR2 SYDVKM. The V and J ends lost 1 base and 6 bases, in that order; junction bases with no gene match: 5. The CDR3 runs to 15 residues. The CDR3 DNA reads TGTGCCAGCAGTTTATTAGGAGGGGGCGATGAAAAACTGTTTTTT. It codes for CASSLLGGGDEKLFF.

The chain uses TRBV5-1 and TRBJ2-7; 11 bases align to TRBD2. Trimming at V came to 0 bases and at J to 6 bases, leaving 5 bases not matched to a gene. In germline, CDR1 is SGHRS, CDR2 YFSETQ. This CDR3 contains 15 residues. The CDR3 is CASSLGLAGSLEQYF. The CDR3 DNA follows: TGCGCCAGCAGCTTGGGACTAGCGGGATCTCTCGAGCAGTACTTC.

This sequence joins TRBV18 and TRBJ2-2, with TRBD1 identical over 7 bases. Germline-derived CDR1 and CDR2 are KGHSH and LQKENI. With 5 bases clipped from V and 3 bases from J, the junction kept 6 bases outside the gene matches. This CDR3 comprises 15 residues. CDR3: CASSATGVYTGELFF. The CDR3, as DNA: TGTGCCAGCTCAGCCACAGGGGTGTACACCGGGGAGCTGTTTTTT.

The rearrangement uses TRBV23-1 and TRBJ2-1, with D perhaps TRBD1 (6 bases). TRBV23-1 is filed as an ORF, its function uncertain. This CDR3 is built from 16 residues. Trimming cost V 3 bases and J 6 bases, with 18 bases left between them. For the CDR3, the DNA is TGCGCCAGCAGTCACCCCTGGTTAGGGGGACGCAATGAGCAGTTCTTC. It codes for CASSHPWLGGRNEQFF.

This clone was recorded a few times. The chain joins TRBV12-5 to TRBJ2-7; 7 positions agree with TRBD1. With 2 bases clipped from V and 2 bases from J, the junction kept 6 bases outside the gene matches. CDR1 LGHNT and CDR2 FRNRAP come from the germline V gene. This CDR3 comprises 15 residues. The chain's CDR3 is CASGLIRDRAYEQYF. For the CDR3, the DNA is TGTGCTAGTGGTTTGATCCGGGACAGAGCCTACGAGCAGTACTTC.

The rearrangement joins TRBV2 to TRBJ1-2, with D hard to call. V dropped 5 bases and J dropped 0 bases, with 10 bases sitting between them. Looked up from germline, CDR1 is SNHLY and CDR2 is FYNNEI. CDR3 length: 14 residues. CDR3 region: CASSYILSNYGYTF. The CDR3 DNA reads as TGTGCCAGCAGTTACATCTTATCTAACTATGGCTACACCTTC. Variable domain in full (rest from reference TRBV2 and TRBJ1-2): EPEVTQTPSHQVTQMGQEVILRCVPISNHLYFYWYRQILGQKVEFLVSFYNNEISEKSEIFDDQFSVERPDGSNFTLKIRSTKLEDSAMYFCASSYILSNYGYTFGSGTRLTVV.

The V gene is TRBV18, the J gene TRBJ2-7; 10 bases match TRBD1. The CDR3 extends over 16 amino acids. Per the germline V gene, CDR1 is KGHSH and CDR2 is LQKENI. V lost 6 bases to trimming and J lost 3 bases; unmatched junction nucleotides: 11. In DNA form, the CDR3 reads TGTGCCAGCTCCCCGTCATCGACAGGGGGCCTCTACGAGCAGTACTTC. Translating it yields CASSPSSTGGLYEQYF. Looking up the rest from reference TRBV18 and TRBJ2-7 gives the full variable domain: NAGVMQNPRHLVRRRGQEARLRCSPMKGHSHVYWYRQLPEEGLKFMVYLQKENIIDESGMPKERFSAEFPKEGPSILRIQQVVRGDSAAYFCASSPSSTGGLYEQYFGPGTRLTVT.